This record concerns one TCR beta chain sequence. What it recognizes is unknown. This specimen belongs to a study of T cell responses to AZD1222 COVID-19 vaccine. The protocol was immunoSEQ multiplex PCR, while the TCRdb copy is restricted to in-frame clones and leaves out a portion. The table shows around 140,000 clones, with 92% occurring only once. Study-wide findings and caveats: Recipients of AZD1222 seropositive at baseline numbered only six or seven.

This receptor was identified in an adult in good health. The sample consisted of peripheral blood, taken on day 0 of AZD1222 vaccination.

The CDR3 bases are TGTGCCACCAGTGATTTACATATCGGTGAGCAGTTCTTC. Its translation: CATSDLHIGEQFF. The genes are TRBV24-1 and TRBJ2-1, with D uncertain. Per the germline V gene, CDR1 is KGHDR and CDR2 is SFDVKD. The CDR3 loop spans 13 amino acids. The germline V and J ends were trimmed by 1 base and 9 bases, with 9 bases remaining between them.